This TCR beta chain was identified in a study of cytomegalovirus exposure and HLA in healthy donors. 13 Jbeta primers and 60 Vbeta primers were used for the PCR. TCRdb's table, derived via immunoSEQ multiplex PCR, lists solely in-frame clones and lacks some. The sample yields 120,000 or so clones, roughly 80% seen once. This CDR3 is 15 amino acids long. From germline, CDR1 is ENHRY and CDR2 SYGVKD. The rearrangement links TRBV10-3 to TRBJ2-5, with D perhaps TRBD1 (6 bases). The DNA end is a closer match to TRBJ2-7, so the J assignment may be wrong. Sequencing input: PBMCs. The source of this sequence is a middle-aged woman in good health and CMV-seropositive. CDR3: CAISDLSGGASEQYF. CDR3 bases: TGTGCCATCAGTGACCTCTCTGGGGGCGCCTCCGAGCAGTACTTC.